This T cell receptor (beta chain) came from a study of beta chain features in type 1 diabetes. Trimming left V 8 bases short and J 4 bases short, with 14 bases between. This CDR3 has 13 residues. The germline CDR1 and CDR2 sequences are MNHEY and SMNVEV (reference sequence). This clone turned up a few times. Its antigen is unidentified. Stem cell-like memory, regulatory, central memory and naive CD4+ cells were sorted via CD45RO/CCR7/CD25/CD127/CD95/CD27. Since all of the isolated RNA was reverse transcribed, expressed TCRB transcripts were what got sequenced. Generated by immunoSEQ multiplex PCR, the TCRdb table keeps only in-frame clones and is missing some. The repertoire holds 25,000 to 30,000 clones, with roughly half as singletons. Study-wide results and caveats: The study found moderately but significantly shorter TCRB CDR3s in all four CD4+ subsets of Type 1 diabetes patients.

The V gene is TRBV27, the J gene TRBJ1-1; D may be TRBD1 (5 bases). Input material: stem cell memory CD4+ T cells from blood. This clonotype was obtained from a man aged 25-45 years with type 1 diabetes. CDR3 protein: CASCPTGGTEAFF. CDR3 nucleotides: TGTGCCAGCTGCCCAACGGGGGGCACTGAAGCTTTCTTT.